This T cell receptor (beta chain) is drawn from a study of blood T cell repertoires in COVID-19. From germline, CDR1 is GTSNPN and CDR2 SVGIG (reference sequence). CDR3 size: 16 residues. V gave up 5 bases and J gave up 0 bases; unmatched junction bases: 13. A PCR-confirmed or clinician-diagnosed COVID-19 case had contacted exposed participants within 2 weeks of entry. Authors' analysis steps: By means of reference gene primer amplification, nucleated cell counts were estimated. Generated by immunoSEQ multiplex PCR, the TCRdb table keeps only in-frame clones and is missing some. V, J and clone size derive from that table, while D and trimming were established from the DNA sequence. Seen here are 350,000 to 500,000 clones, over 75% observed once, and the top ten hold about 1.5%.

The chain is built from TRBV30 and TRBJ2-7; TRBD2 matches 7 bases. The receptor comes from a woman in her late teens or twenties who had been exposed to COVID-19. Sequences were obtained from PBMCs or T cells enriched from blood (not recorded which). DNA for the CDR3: TGTGCCTGGCTTTCGACTGTGCGGGAGAGCTCCTACGAGCAGTACTTC. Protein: CAWLSTVRESSYEQYF.